These 8 T cell receptor beta chains were sequenced from one sample in a study of blood T cells in healthy people across ages. Then a second PCR, running roughly 7 to 11 cycles, was carried out with a sample-barcoded 5' primer and a J-beta primer mix. TCRdb re-derived calls from the 5' RACE reads in MiXCR, one entry per CDR3 protein. The sample holds around 520,000 distinct CDR3 sequences, around a quarter seen once. These data are also associated with another study on T cells of mothers and their children.

The sample taken for sequencing was blood. These receptors came from a boy younger than 10 in good health.

As regards this clonotype: Compared with germline, one end of the junction differs, possibly owing to a read error. This chain connects TRBV27 to TRBJ2-6; no reliable D call. The CDR3 contains 13 residues. CDR1 is MNHEY and CDR2 is SMNVEV in the germline V gene (reference sequence). The CDR3 loop reads CASRFYGANVLTF. The CDR3 bases are TGTGCCAGCCGTTTCTACGGGGCCAACGTCCTGACTTTC.

This rearrangement joins TRBV10-3 to TRBJ2-5; D unclear. Germline V gene lookup returns CDR1 ENHRY and CDR2 SYGVKD. The CDR3 covers 14 residues. The ends were cut back, 0 bases at V and 2 bases at J, with 7 bases in the middle. The CDR3 sequence: CAISESILQETQYF. The CDR3 region has the DNA TGTGCCATCAGTGAGTCGATTTTACAAGAGACCCAGTACTTC.

This clonotype was seen a handful of times. The chain has TRBV7-2 and TRBJ1-1, with a weak D call TRBD1 (5 bases). Germline V gene data show CDR1 as SGHTA and CDR2 as FQGNSA. The CDR3 totals 15 residues. The V end was cut by 2 bases, the J end by 4 bases, with 14 bases between. The CDR3 nucleotides are TGTGCCAGCAGCTTAAGTTACAGAAGGGGCACTGAAGCTTTCTTT. Translated: CASSLSYRRGTEAFF.

The chain links TRBV3-1 to TRBJ1-6, with D possibly TRBD1 on 5 matching bases. This CDR3 spans 15 amino acids. Germline V gene sequence: CDR1 LGHDT, CDR2 YNNKEL (reference sequence). Trimming took off 8 bases at V and 9 bases at J, with 20 bases between the two ends. CDR3 residues: CASRDGPGRGSPLHF. The CDR3 bases are TGTGCCAGCCGAGATGGGCCGGGAAGGGGTTCACCCCTCCACTTT.

This clonotype was detected only once. V and J are TRBV21-1 and TRBJ2-5; the table's TRBD1 call for D was not verified on the DNA. TRBV21-1 is termed a pseudogene. This CDR3 region has 15 residues. CDR3 nucleotides: TGTGCCAGCAGCAAACCGACAGGGTATCCTAATGAGCAGTACTTC. Translation gives CASSKPTGYPNEQYF.

The chain joins TRBV5-1 to TRBJ2-3; possibly TRBD1 or TRBD2 for D (6 bases each). The V end was cut by 0 bases, the J end by 5 bases, with 13 bases between. The germline CDR1 and CDR2 sequences are SGHRS and YFSETQ. CDR3 length equals 15 residues. For the CDR3, the DNA is TGCGCCAGCAGCTTGGGGGGGGCCGGAAGAGATACGCAGTATTTT. Translated, it gives CASSLGGAGRDTQYF. The variable domain in full, with the rest retrieved from reference TRBV5-1 and TRBJ2-3, is KAGVTQTPRYLIKTRGQQVTLSCSPISGHRSVSWYQQTPGQGLQFLFEYFSETQRNKGNFPGRFSGRQFSNSRSEMNVSTLELGDSALYLCASSLGGAGRDTQYFGPGTRLTVL.

The genes are TRBV4-3 and TRBJ2-5; perhaps TRBD2 as D (5 bases). Near its end, the DNA agrees better with TRBJ2-1, so the J call may be wrong. Germline CDR1 reads LGHNA; CDR2 reads YSLEER. The CDR3 consists of 14 residues. In DNA, the CDR3 is TGCGCCAGCTCGAGGGCCCGGGCCGGCGATGAGCAGTTCTTC. Amino acid sequence: CASSRARAGDEQFF.

There are a few counts of this clonotype. The chain combines TRBV5-1 with TRBJ2-7; perhaps TRBD1 as D (6 bases). The CDR3 runs 14 residues. Germline V gene data show CDR1 as SGHRS and CDR2 as YFSETQ. The V and J ends lost 0 bases and 6 bases respectively, with 13 bases between them. The DNA for the CDR3 is TGCGCCAGCAGCTTGGCAAAAACAGGGAGCGAGCAGTACTTC. Its protein is CASSLAKTGSEQYF.